The 9 T cell receptor beta chains listed next were all sequenced from one sample in a study of blood T cell dynamics during melanoma immunotherapy. The time point here: pre-treatment baseline. Only in-frame clones appear in the TCRdb table, and some are missing; sequencing was by immunoSEQ multiplex PCR. The data hold fewer than 25,000 clones, with about 90% observed a single time. The material sequenced was blood, taken from a patient treated with checkpoint blockade. These TCRs come from a human donor with melanoma.

V usage is TRBV29-1 and J usage is TRBJ2-7, with 10 bases matching TRBD2. V was pared by 1 base and J by 1 base, with 1 base of the junction left unmatched. CDR1 is SQVTM and CDR2 is ANQGSEA in the germline V gene. This CDR3 comprises 14 residues. CDR3 DNA: TGCAGCGTTGAAGTAGCGGGAGGTTCCTACGAGCAGTACTTC. Amino acid sequence: CSVEVAGGSYEQYF.

V gene TRBV7-9 combines with J gene TRBJ1-4; D gene ambiguous. The CDR3 extends over 13 amino acids. V shed 5 bases and J shed 8 bases, with 12 bases lying between them. Germline V gene sequence: CDR1 SEHNR, CDR2 FQNEAQ (reference sequence). CDR3 protein: CASSQDPAEKLFF. DNA for the CDR3: TGTGCCAGCAGCCAAGACCCGGCGGAAAAACTGTTTTTT.

The chain joins TRBV5-1 to TRBJ2-7; TRBD1 matches 10 bases. The V gene's germline CDR1 is SGHRS and CDR2 YFSETQ. The junction had 6 bases not matched to a gene; V was cut back by 4 bases and J by 5 bases. This CDR3 has 14 residues. The CDR3 protein is CASSMGQGNNEQYF. As DNA, the CDR3 is TGCGCCAGCAGCATGGGACAGGGGAATAACGAGCAGTACTTC. Using reference TRBV5-1 and TRBJ2-7 for the parts outside the CDR3, the full variable domain is KAGVTQTPRYLIKTRGQQVTLSCSPISGHRSVSWYQQTPGQGLQFLFEYFSETQRNKGNFPGRFSGRQFSNSRSEMNVSTLELGDSALYLCASSMGQGNNEQYFGPGTRLTVT.

This chain links TRBV11-3 with TRBJ2-5, with D perhaps matching TRBD1 or TRBD2 (6 bases each). Trimming left V 3 bases short and J 2 bases short, with 10 bases between. Germline assignment: CDR1 SGHNT and CDR2 YENEEA. The CDR3 is 14 amino acids. In nucleotides, the CDR3 is TGTGCCAGCAGCTTTAGGGGGAGGCAAGAGACCCAGTACTTC. This codes for CASSFRGRQETQYF.

Only one count was recorded for this clone. The CDR3 sequence: CASIAGQMNTEAFF. DNA of the CDR3: TGTGCCAGCATCGCGGGGCAGATGAACACTGAAGCTTTCTTT. This chain uses TRBV6-5 with TRBJ1-1; tentative D call: TRBD1 (5 bases). V lost 7 bases, J lost 0 bases, and 12 bases lay in between. The CDR3 totals 14 residues. Germline-derived CDR1 and CDR2 are MNHEY and SVGAGI.

The genes are TRBV7-6 and TRBJ2-1, with D hard to call. Germline V gene sequence: CDR1 SGHVS, CDR2 FNYEAQ. V lost 0 bases to trimming and J lost 2 bases, with 14 bases between them. This CDR3 has 17 residues. The CDR3 here is CASSLAGWRRPYNEQFF. In DNA, the CDR3 is TGTGCCAGCAGCTTAGCTGGTTGGCGGAGACCCTACAATGAGCAGTTCTTC.

V is TRBV30 and J is TRBJ1-3; D is ambiguous. V was shortened by 0 bases and J by 4 bases, with 4 bases between the two germline ends. Germline values: CDR1 GTSNPN, CDR2 SVGIG (reference sequence). This CDR3 comprises 12 residues. The CDR3 sequence: CAWSVLGNTIYF. The CDR3 DNA reads as TGTGCCTGGAGTGTATTGGGAAACACCATATATTTT.

The chain employs TRBV4-2 and TRBJ1-2; D may be TRBD1 (5 bases). V lost 8 bases and J lost 2, with 12 bases in between. From germline, CDR1 is LGHNA and CDR2 YNFKEQ. CDR3 length: 13 amino acids. The CDR3 spells CASWGGGNYGYTF. In DNA form, the CDR3 reads TGTGCCAGCTGGGGGGGAGGGAACTATGGCTACACCTTC.

The chain links TRBV15 to TRBJ2-7; tentative D call: TRBD2 (6 bases). Per the germline V gene, CDR1 is LNHNV and CDR2 is YYDKDF (reference sequence). This CDR3 has 15 residues. Deletions cut 1 base from V and 7 bases from J, with 17 bases between. The CDR3 region is CATSRVGWRDGEQYF. The CDR3 DNA reads TGTGCCACCAGCAGAGTGGGTTGGCGGGACGGGGAGCAGTACTTC.